One sample yielded the 12 T cell receptor beta chains listed below, sequenced in a study of T cells in narcolepsy. TCRdb keeps only in-frame clones here, not all; method: immunoSEQ multiplex PCR. The table records over 25,000 clones, 85% to 90% of them present only once. Sequenced material: CD45RA- memory CD4+ T cells from PBMCs. The receptors stem from a human donor with narcolepsy.

The J gene is TRBJ1-3, the V gene TRBV7-8; unclear D gene. This CDR3 comprises 16 residues. Germline V gene sequence: CDR1 SGHVS, CDR2 FQNEAQ. V dropped 5 bases and J dropped 0 bases, with 14 bases sitting between them. The CDR3 bases are TGTGCCAGCAGCGTTGGAAGCCGGAGCTCTGGAAACACCATATATTTT. It codes for CASSVGSRSSGNTIYF.

The V call is TRBV6-1, the J call TRBJ1-5, with 9 bases identical to TRBD1. V was pared by 7 bases and J by 4 bases, with 5 bases of the junction left unmatched. There are 14 residues in the CDR3. The germline V gene encodes CDR1 MNHNS and CDR2 SASEGT. CDR3 nucleotides: TGTGCCAGCACCGCCGGACAGGGGAATCAGCCCCAGCATTTT. Protein sequence: CASTAGQGNQPQHF.

This rearrangement joins TRBV9 to TRBJ1-3; D gene unclear. Germline CDR1 is SGDLS and CDR2 is YYNGEE. V was trimmed by 0 bases and J by 2 bases, leaving 6 bases between them. The CDR3 is 14 amino acids. This chain's CDR3 is CASSVVGAGNTIYF. The CDR3 nucleotides read TGTGCCAGCAGCGTAGTGGGCGCTGGAAACACCATATATTTT.

The genes are TRBV6-5 and TRBJ1-1, with unresolved D. The V end was cut by 4 bases, the J end by 10 bases, with 19 bases between. CDR1 is MNHEY, CDR2 SVGAGI, per germline. The CDR3 is made up of 14 amino acids. The CDR3 coding sequence is TGTGCCAGCAGTTCCCCGGGGAATTTCCGTGTAGCTTTCTTT. Translated: CASSSPGNFRVAFF.

This rearrangement joins TRBV2 to TRBJ1-2; D is undetermined. The CDR3 runs 12 residues. Per germline, CDR1 SNHLY and CDR2 FYNNEI. Trimming shortened V by 5 bases and J by 7 bases, and 11 bases separated the two germline ends. The CDR3: CASSPEIGGYTF. The CDR3 DNA is TGTGCCAGCAGTCCCGAGATAGGTGGCTACACCTTC.

The V gene is TRBV4-1, the J gene TRBJ1-4; 7 nucleotides align to TRBD1. The germline V gene has CDR1 MGHRA and CDR2 YSYEKL. The CDR3 extends over 16 amino acids. V dropped 0 bases and J dropped 5; count of bases not matched to a gene: 6. The CDR3 region is CASSQDGTAQNEKLFF. In nucleotides, the CDR3 is TGCGCCAGCAGCCAAGACGGGACAGCTCAAAATGAAAAACTGTTTTTT.

The V gene is TRBV5-4, the J gene TRBJ1-1; weak D call: TRBD1 (5 bases). Per the germline V gene, CDR1 is SGHNT and CDR2 is YYREEE (reference sequence). The length of the CDR3 is 13 residues. Trimming pared 10 bases from V and 3 bases from J, leaving 16 bases between. The CDR3 reads CAGIDRRHTEAFF. The CDR3, as DNA: TGTGCCGGGATCGACAGAAGGCACACTGAAGCTTTCTTT.

The CDR3 DNA reads as TGTGCCAGCAGCCGATCTGGGGGTTTCCTTACTGAAGCTTTCTTT. As protein: CASSRSGGFLTEAFF. The chain uses TRBV7-8 and TRBJ1-1; TRBD1 is a possible D gene (5 bases). V was cut by 5 bases and J by 5 bases, with 18 bases left in between. Germline-derived CDR1 and CDR2 are SGHVS and FQNEAQ. The CDR3 covers 15 residues.

The chain employs TRBV5-1 and TRBJ2-5; 7 nucleotides match TRBD1. The CDR3 consists of 15 residues. The germline gives CDR1 SGHRS, CDR2 YFSETQ. J gave up 5 bases and V 1 base, and 8 bases lay outside the gene matches. The CDR3 nucleotides are TGCGCCAGCAGCTTGCAGGGGGACAGAGGGGAGACCCAGTACTTC. It specifies CASSLQGDRGETQYF.

The chain joins TRBV14 to TRBJ2-1; 8 bases fit TRBD2. J was trimmed by 3 bases and V by 2 bases; bases with no gene match: 3. This CDR3 is built from 15 residues. Germline V gene data show CDR1 as SGHDN and CDR2 as FVKESK. The CDR3 here is CASSQLGLVYNEQFF. CDR3 in DNA: TGTGCCAGCAGCCAATTGGGACTAGTCTACAATGAGCAGTTCTTC.

In its sample, this clone was seen once. The V and J genes are TRBV28 and TRBJ1-2; TRBD1 agrees at 7 bases. In germline, CDR1 is MDHEN, CDR2 SYDVKM. The ends lost 6 bases at V and 7 bases at J; junction bases unmatched: 20. The CDR3 is 17 amino acids. The chain's CDR3 is CASSPYAHDRERAGYTF. The CDR3 coding sequence is TGTGCCAGCAGCCCTTACGCTCACGACAGGGAGAGGGCTGGCTACACCTTC.

The rearrangement uses TRBV10-3 and TRBJ2-2; TRBD1 is a possible D gene (6 bases). With 4 bases removed from V and 6 bases from J, the gap between germline ends came to 9 bases. The CDR3 is 13 residues long. The germline gives CDR1 ENHRY, CDR2 SYGVKD. As DNA, the CDR3 is TGTGCCATCAGTGCCACAGGGCCCGGGGAGCTGTTTTTT. Translation: CAISATGPGELFF.